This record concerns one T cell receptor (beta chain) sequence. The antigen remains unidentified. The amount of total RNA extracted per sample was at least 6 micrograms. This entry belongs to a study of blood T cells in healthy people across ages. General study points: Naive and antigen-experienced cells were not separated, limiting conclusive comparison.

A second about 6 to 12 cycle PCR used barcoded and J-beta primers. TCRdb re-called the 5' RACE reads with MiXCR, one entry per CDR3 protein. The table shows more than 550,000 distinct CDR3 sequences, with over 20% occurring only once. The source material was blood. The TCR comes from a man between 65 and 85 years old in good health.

The CDR3 here is CASSQQGARYEQFF. As DNA, the CDR3 is TGCGCCAGCAGTCAACAGGGGGCGAGGTATGAGCAGTTCTTC. The chain joins TRBV5-1 to TRBJ2-5; the match to TRBD1 covers 9 bases. Matching the DNA end better, TRBJ2-1 makes the J call doubtful. The CDR3 is 14 residues long. Germline V gives CDR1 SGHRS, CDR2 YFSETQ.